Below are 29 T cell receptor beta chains sequenced from a single sample in a study of T cells after yellow fever vaccination. TCRdb redid the calling of the 5' RACE reads with MiXCR, one entry per CDR3 protein. This sample has some 300,000 distinct CDR3 sequences, with roughly 4% found just once. The source material was PBMCs, sampled on the day of the yellow fever booster vaccination. The receptors here all came from a man aged 18 to 29 who received the YFV17D yellow fever vaccine.

This clonotype was seen ten or more times. This chain uses TRBV7-9 with TRBJ2-3; 13 bases match TRBD2. V shed 4 bases, J shed 0 bases, and the junction held 1 base outside the gene matches. Germline CDR1 is SEHNR and CDR2 is FQNEAQ (reference sequence). The CDR3 has 16 amino acids. CDR3 bases: TGTGCCAGCAGCTGGACTAGCGGGAGAAGCACAGATACGCAGTATTTT. Protein product: CASSWTSGRSTDTQYF.

V usage is TRBV11-3 and J usage is TRBJ2-2; 7 bases agree with TRBD1. Germline V gives CDR1 SGHNT, CDR2 YENEEA. The CDR3 totals 15 residues. V dropped 4 bases and J dropped 8; count of bases not matched to a gene: 10. In DNA, the CDR3 is TGTGCCAGCAGCTCCCGCCTCCACAGGGGTGGGGAGCTGTTTTTT. The encoded protein is CASSSRLHRGGELFF.

This clonotype has ten or more counts. The chain joins TRBV20-1 to TRBJ2-3, with TRBD1 identical over 10 bases. The CDR3 covers 15 residues. V was clipped by 1 base and J by 4 bases; unmatched bases: 5. Germline V gene sequence: CDR1 DFQATT, CDR2 SNEGSKA (reference sequence). The DNA for the CDR3 is TGCAGTGCTAGAGGAGGGGACAGGGGCCCAGATACGCAGTATTTT. It encodes CSARGGDRGPDTQYF.

This clonotype was observed a few times. The rearrangement links TRBV5-6 to TRBJ1-1; the D is unclear. Germline-derived CDR1 and CDR2 are SGHDT and YYEEEE. The CDR3 runs to 15 residues. Trimming left V 0 bases short and J 0 bases short, with 9 bases between. The CDR3: CASSLGVLMNTEAFF. The CDR3 region has the DNA TGTGCCAGCAGCTTGGGGGTACTTATGAACACTGAAGCTTTCTTT.

As for this clonotype: A much larger clone sits a single nucleotide away, making a read error possible. The chain uses TRBV4-2 and TRBJ2-7; 8 bases match TRBD1. Germline V CDR1 and CDR2: LGHNA, YNFKEQ. This CDR3 contains 14 residues. The CDR3 nucleotides read TGTTCCAGCAGCCGCGGACAGGGCGACTACGAGCAGTACTTC. The encoded protein is CSSSRGQGDYEQYF.

This clonotype occurred a few times. The V call is TRBV5-1, the J call TRBJ1-1; D unclear. The V end was cut by 4 bases, the J end by 1 base, with 11 bases between. Germline CDR1 and CDR2: SGHRS and YFSETQ. The CDR3 has 14 residues. The CDR3 sequence: CASSQPTPNTEAFF. CDR3 nucleotide sequence: TGCGCCAGCAGCCAGCCGACACCGAACACTGAAGCTTTCTTT.

This clonotype has at least ten counts. The V call is TRBV6-5, the J call TRBJ2-1, with TRBD1 matching over 9 bases. The CDR3 runs to 15 residues. The junction had 8 bases not matched to a gene; V was cut back by 5 bases and J by 6 bases. The germline V gene encodes CDR1 MNHEY and CDR2 SVGAGI. The DNA of the CDR3 is TGTGCCAGCAGTCTCGCGGGGACAGGGACCAATGAGCAGTTCTTC. Protein product: CASSLAGTGTNEQFF.

The chain carries TRBV20-1 and TRBJ1-5; D remains ambiguous. The length of the CDR3 is 12 residues. Looked up from germline, CDR1 is DFQATT and CDR2 is SNEGSKA (reference sequence). V gave up 2 bases and J gave up 0 bases, with 2 bases separating them. Here the CDR3 DNA reads TGCAGTGCTAGACATAGCAATCAGCCCCAGCATTTT. Translating gives CSARHSNQPQHF.

J is TRBJ1-5 and V is TRBV27; D is perhaps TRBD1 (6 bases). V was shortened by 2 bases and J by 8 bases, with 19 bases between the two germline ends. CDR1 and CDR2 (germline): MNHEY, SMNVEV (reference sequence). The CDR3 is 16 amino acids. CDR3 amino acids: CASSLQKGGRGEPQHF. The CDR3 DNA sequence: TGTGCCAGCAGTTTACAGAAGGGGGGGCGCGGAGAGCCCCAGCATTTT.

This chain connects TRBV6-2 or TRBV6-3 to TRBJ1-2, with a possible D match to TRBD1 (5 bases). Between the trimmed V and J ends, which lost 5 bases and 10 bases, there was a span of 11 bases. CDR1 MNHEY and CDR2 SVGEGT come from the germline V gene. The CDR3 covers 11 residues. The CDR3 spells CASSQGRAYTF. In DNA, the CDR3 is TGTGCCAGCAGTCAGGGTCGTGCCTACACCTTC.

This clonotype was seen many times. This rearrangement joins TRBV5-1 to TRBJ1-6; 9 positions match TRBD1. J was trimmed by 10 bases and V by 4 bases; bases with no gene match: 9. The CDR3 runs to 15 residues. Per germline, CDR1 SGHRS and CDR2 YFSETQ. As DNA, the CDR3 is TGCGCCAGCAGCCCCGGGGGACAGGGTTGGTCACCCCTCCACTTT. Its protein product is CASSPGGQGWSPLHF.

This clonotype was seen repeatedly, ten times or more. The gene calls are TRBV29-1 and TRBJ2-7, with 9 bases lining up with TRBD1. The CDR3 totals 11 residues. V lost 5 bases, J lost 6 bases, and 2 bases stayed unmatched. CDR1 is SQVTM, CDR2 ANQGSEA, per germline. As DNA, the CDR3 is TGCAGCGTTCGGGGACAGGGCGAGCAGTACGTC. As protein: CSVRGQGEQYV.

The chain links TRBV6-5 to TRBJ2-1; 8 bases are a match to TRBD1. This CDR3 region has 16 residues. Germline CDR1 MNHEY, CDR2 SVGAGI. V was pared by 0 bases and J by 8 bases, with 9 bases of the junction left unmatched. CDR3 sequence: CASSYSVAGGSDEQFF. DNA of the CDR3: TGTGCCAGCAGTTACTCCGTCGCAGGGGGCTCAGATGAGCAGTTCTTC.

This clonotype appeared many times. The genes are TRBV29-1 and TRBJ2-3; 7 positions agree with TRBD1. Germline assignment: CDR1 SQVTM and CDR2 ANQGSEA. The CDR3 spans 12 residues. The CDR3 DNA follows: TGCACCTACACAGGGGACGGAGATACGCAGTATTTT. Its protein is CTYTGDGDTQYF.

This clonotype was seen more than once but under ten times. This chain's CDR3 is CASSLIGGTGDAEAFF. The CDR3 nucleotides are TGTGCCAGCAGCTTGATAGGAGGGACAGGGGACGCTGAAGCTTTCTTT. The V and J genes are TRBV5-6 and TRBJ1-1, with TRBD1 identical over 10 bases. This CDR3 contains 16 residues. CDR1 SGHDT and CDR2 YYEEEE come from the germline V gene. V trimming: 1 base; J trimming: 6 bases; junction bases outside the gene matches: 9.

This clonotype turned up a few times. J is TRBJ2-2 and V is TRBV5-1, with 12 positions matching TRBD2. Trimming cost V 3 bases and J 3 bases; bases outside gene matches: 6. This CDR3 has 17 residues. CDR1 SGHRS and CDR2 YFSETQ come from the germline V gene. As DNA, the CDR3 is TGCGCCAGCAGCTCAGGACTAGCGGGGAAGGACACCGGGGAGCTGTTTTTT. Amino acid sequence: CASSSGLAGKDTGELFF. The whole variable domain, filled in from reference TRBV5-1 and TRBJ2-2, reads KAGVTQTPRYLIKTRGQQVTLSCSPISGHRSVSWYQQTPGQGLQFLFEYFSETQRNKGNFPGRFSGRQFSNSRSEMNVSTLELGDSALYLCASSSGLAGKDTGELFFGEGSRLTVL.

At least ten counts were recorded for this clonotype. The V gene is TRBV2, the J gene TRBJ1-2; D gene uncertain. The germline V and J ends were trimmed by 3 bases and 6 bases, with 11 bases remaining between them. This CDR3 is 13 amino acids long. CDR1 is SNHLY, CDR2 FYNNEI, per germline. CDR3 in DNA: TGTGCCAGCAGTGATTTAGGAATGGATGGCTACACCTTC. It yields the protein CASSDLGMDGYTF. Filled out from reference TRBV2 and TRBJ1-2, the complete variable domain reads EPEVTQTPSHQVTQMGQEVILRCVPISNHLYFYWYRQILGQKVEFLVSFYNNEISEKSEIFDDQFSVERPDGSNFTLKIRSTKLEDSAMYFCASSDLGMDGYTFGSGTRLTVV.

In its sample, this clonotype was seen many times. This rearrangement joins TRBV4-3 to TRBJ1-1, with D tentatively TRBD1 (6 bases). The CDR3 extends over 17 amino acids. The V end was cut by 0 bases, the J end by 6 bases, with 20 bases between. From germline, CDR1 is LGHNA and CDR2 YSLEER. Here the CDR3 DNA reads TGCGCCAGCAGCCAAGATGCCCCGAGGGGGTTAACGGCTGAAGCTTTCTTT. Protein product: CASSQDAPRGLTAEAFF.

This clonotype was counted only a few times. The chain is built from TRBV5-4 and TRBJ1-6; no reliable D call. Germline values: CDR1 SGHNT, CDR2 YYREEE (reference sequence). This CDR3 has 11 amino acids. The germline V and J ends were trimmed by 0 bases and 12 bases, with 4 bases remaining between them. CDR3 in amino acids: CASSLGGPLHF. DNA of the CDR3: TGTGCCAGCAGCTTGGGGGGACCCCTCCACTTT. The variable domain in full, completed from reference TRBV5-4 and TRBJ1-6, reads ETGVTQSPTHLIKTRGQQVTLRCSSQSGHNTVSWYQQALGQGPQFIFQYYREEENGRGNFPPRFSGLQFPNYSSELNVNALELDDSALYLCASSLGGPLHFGNGTRLTVT.

This clonotype occurred a few times. The J gene is TRBJ2-1, the V gene TRBV20-1, with 7 bases that match TRBD1. This CDR3 has 16 amino acids. Trimming cost V 0 bases and J 0 bases; bases outside gene matches: 5. Per the germline V gene, CDR1 is DFQATT and CDR2 is SNEGSKA (reference sequence). The CDR3 spells CSARDQGTASYNEQFF. The CDR3 DNA is TGCAGTGCTAGAGATCAAGGGACAGCCTCCTACAATGAGCAGTTCTTC.

This clonotype has just a few counts. CDR3 region: CASSLSPVTEAFF. CDR3 nucleotides: TGTGCCAGCAGTCTCAGCCCAGTAACTGAAGCTTTCTTT. The chain employs TRBV27 and TRBJ1-1; no clear D. The CDR3 runs 13 residues. Germline CDR1 is MNHEY and CDR2 is SMNVEV (reference sequence). The V end lost 5 bases, the J end lost 5 bases, and 12 bases lay between the germline ends.

This clonotype was detected many times. The chain employs TRBV12-3 or TRBV12-4 and TRBJ2-7, with 8 bases lining up with TRBD1. The CDR3 has 15 amino acids. The V gene end was trimmed by 5 bases and the J gene end by 2 bases; junction bases not matched to a gene: 8. The CDR3 DNA reads TGTGCCAGCAGTGGCGGCAGGGGGCTTGCCTACGAGCAGTACTTC. Translated, it gives CASSGGRGLAYEQYF.

This clonotype was seen at least ten times. V is TRBV9 and J is TRBJ2-2; TRBD2 agrees at 10 bases. The CDR3 is 17 amino acids. CDR1 and CDR2 (germline): SGDLS, YYNGEE. The V and J ends lost 0 bases and 11 bases, in that order; junction bases with no gene match: 13. The chain's CDR3 is CASSVEASGGSRGELFF. The CDR3 bases are TGTGCCAGCAGCGTAGAGGCTAGCGGGGGTTCTAGAGGAGAGCTGTTTTTT.

J is TRBJ2-2 and V is TRBV7-2; D not certain. The CDR3 is made up of 15 amino acids. The ends were cut back, 3 bases at V and 5 bases at J, with 13 bases in the middle. Germline assignment: CDR1 SGHTA and CDR2 FQGNSA. The CDR3 DNA reads as TGTGCCAGCAGCTTTCAGCCGGCCGCGACCGGGGAGCTGTTTTTT. This encodes CASSFQPAATGELFF.

The sample holds many counts of this clonotype. This chain uses TRBV18 with TRBJ1-3; D unclear. The CDR3 spans 15 residues. Germline V CDR1 and CDR2: KGHSH, LQKENI. V lost 1 base to trimming and J lost 4 bases, with 11 bases between them. The CDR3 DNA reads TGTGCCAGCTCACCACTCGACTCGGACGGAAACACCATATATTTT. Its protein is CASSPLDSDGNTIYF. Based on the CDR3 plus reference TRBV18 and TRBJ1-3, the full variable domain is NAGVMQNPRHLVRRRGQEARLRCSPMKGHSHVYWYRQLPEEGLKFMVYLQKENIIDESGMPKERFSAEFPKEGPSILRIQQVVRGDSAAYFCASSPLDSDGNTIYFGEGSWLTVV.

This clonotype was detected a few times. This chain joins TRBV25-1 and TRBJ2-2, with a possible D match to TRBD2 (7 bases). CDR3 length equals 13 residues. CDR1 MGHDK and CDR2 SYGVNS come from the germline V gene. The germline V and J ends were trimmed by 8 bases and 9 bases, with 16 bases remaining between them. The CDR3 is CASGSGGPRELFF. The CDR3 nucleotides are TGTGCCAGCGGATCCGGGGGGCCCCGGGAGCTGTTTTTT.

This clonotype was detected many times. V and J are TRBV4-1 and TRBJ2-4; D not certain. V dropped 1 base and J dropped 7 bases, with 17 bases sitting between them. This CDR3 has 16 residues. CDR1 is MGHRA and CDR2 is YSYEKL in the germline V gene. In DNA form, the CDR3 reads TGCGCCAGCAGCCAAGGCCGGACCGAAAGTAGGAACATTCAGTACTTC. This codes for CASSQGRTESRNIQYF.

This clonotype was detected many times. The genes are TRBV5-1 and TRBJ1-2; no definite D call. Germline CDR1 reads SGHRS; CDR2 reads YFSETQ. CDR3 length equals 12 residues. V was clipped by 3 bases and J by 9 bases, with 12 bases between them. CDR3 region: CASSSTLISYTF. The CDR3 nucleotides read TGCGCCAGCAGCTCGACACTCATAAGCTACACCTTC.

This clonotype was seen at least ten times. J is TRBJ1-1 and V is TRBV7-9; the D is unclear. This CDR3 is 16 amino acids long. V was cut by 4 bases and J by 3 bases, with 18 bases left in between. Looked up from germline, CDR1 is SEHNR and CDR2 is FQNEAQ (reference sequence). The CDR3 DNA sequence: TGTGCCAGCAGCTCGCTAGCGGCAGCCTTTCACACTGAAGCTTTCTTT. Amino acid sequence: CASSSLAAAFHTEAFF.